This T cell receptor beta chain was observed in a study of T cells in Graves' hyperthyroidism and ophthalmopathy. Study-wide results and caveats: The model predicted ophthalmopathy a median approximately 6.3 months before onset. Among clonotypes expanded in thyroid above 0.001, most were also found in blood.

For the diagnoses, clinical symptoms, serum thyroxine and TRAb, thyroid ultrasound and orbital computed tomography were used. As to this clonotype: Its antigen is still unknown.

The CDR3 covers 13 residues. Germline CDR1 KGHDR, CDR2 SFDVKD. J lost 7 bases, V lost 11 bases, and 9 bases had no gene match. RNA transcripts gave rise to amplified TCR beta CDR3 regions. HTBI primers were used for first-round RT-PCR of the TCR CDR3. TCRdb recomputed calls from the multiplex PCR reads with MiXCR, one row per CDR3 protein. This table has more than 350,000 distinct CDR3 sequences, over 12% appearing once. This TCR was sampled from an older woman with Graves' ophthalmopathy. The sequenced sample was blood. The chain carries TRBV24-1 and TRBJ2-3; 9 bases match TRBD1. The CDR3 DNA sequence: TGTGCCAATCGACAGGGGGAACGATATACGCAGTATTTT. Protein: CANRQGERYTQYF.